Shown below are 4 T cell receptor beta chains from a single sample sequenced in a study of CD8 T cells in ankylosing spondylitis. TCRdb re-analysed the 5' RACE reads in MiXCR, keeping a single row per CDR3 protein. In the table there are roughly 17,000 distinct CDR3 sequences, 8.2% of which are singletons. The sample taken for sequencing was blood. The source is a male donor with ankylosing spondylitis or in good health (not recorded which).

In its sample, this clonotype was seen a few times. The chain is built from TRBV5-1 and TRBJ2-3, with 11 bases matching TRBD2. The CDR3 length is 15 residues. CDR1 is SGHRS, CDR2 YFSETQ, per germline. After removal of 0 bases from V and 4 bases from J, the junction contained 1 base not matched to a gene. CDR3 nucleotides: TGCGCCAGCAGCTTGGCTAGCGGGGGGCCAGATACGCAGTATTTT. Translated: CASSLASGGPDTQYF.

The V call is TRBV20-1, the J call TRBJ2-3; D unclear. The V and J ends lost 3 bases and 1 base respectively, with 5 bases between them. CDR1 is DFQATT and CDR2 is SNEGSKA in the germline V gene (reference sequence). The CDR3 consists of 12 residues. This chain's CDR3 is CSASGRTDTQYF. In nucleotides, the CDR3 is TGCAGTGCTAGCGGCCGCACAGATACGCAGTATTTT.

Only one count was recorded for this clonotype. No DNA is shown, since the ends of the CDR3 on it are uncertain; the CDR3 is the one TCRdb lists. CDR3 sequence: CASSFSVPGVGQETQYF. The chain joins TRBV7-8 to TRBJ2-5; TRBD1 is the table's D call, not checked against the DNA. Per the germline V gene, CDR1 is SGHVS and CDR2 is FQNEAQ. The CDR3 adds up to 17 amino acids, both ends counted.

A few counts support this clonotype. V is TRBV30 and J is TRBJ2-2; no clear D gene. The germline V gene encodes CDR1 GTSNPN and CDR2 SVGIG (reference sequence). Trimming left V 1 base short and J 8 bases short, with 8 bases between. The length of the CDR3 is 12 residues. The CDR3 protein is CAWSAPPGELFF. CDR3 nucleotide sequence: TGTGCCTGGAGTGCCCCCCCAGGGGAGCTGTTTTTT.